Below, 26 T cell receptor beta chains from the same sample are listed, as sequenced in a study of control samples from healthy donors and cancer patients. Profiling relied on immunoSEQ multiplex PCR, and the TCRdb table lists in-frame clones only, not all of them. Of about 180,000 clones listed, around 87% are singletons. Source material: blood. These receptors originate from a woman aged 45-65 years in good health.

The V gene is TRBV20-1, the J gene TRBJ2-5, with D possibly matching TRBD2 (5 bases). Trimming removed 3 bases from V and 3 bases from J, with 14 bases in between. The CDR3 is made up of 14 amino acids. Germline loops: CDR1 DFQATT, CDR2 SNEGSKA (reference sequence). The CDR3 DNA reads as TGCAGTGCTAGTCCCCGGACTCTTGAAGAGACCCAGTACTTC. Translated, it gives CSASPRTLEETQYF.

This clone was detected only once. CDR3 in amino acids: CASSGTSGRSRANEQFF. In nucleotides, the CDR3 is TGTGCCAGCAGCGGGACTAGCGGGAGAAGTAGGGCCAATGAGCAGTTCTTC. The rearrangement joins TRBV9 to TRBJ2-1, with 13 bases aligning to TRBD2. V lost 3 bases to trimming and J lost 6 bases; unmatched junction nucleotides: 9. This CDR3 is 17 amino acids long. The V gene's germline CDR1 is SGDLS and CDR2 YYNGEE.

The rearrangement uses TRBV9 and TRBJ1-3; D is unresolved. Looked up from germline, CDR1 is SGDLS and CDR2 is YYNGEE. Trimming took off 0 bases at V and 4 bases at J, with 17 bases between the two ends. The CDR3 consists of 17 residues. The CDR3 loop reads CASSVVGSPESGNTIYF. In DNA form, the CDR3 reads TGTGCCAGCAGCGTAGTAGGGTCTCCGGAGTCCGGAAACACCATATATTTT.

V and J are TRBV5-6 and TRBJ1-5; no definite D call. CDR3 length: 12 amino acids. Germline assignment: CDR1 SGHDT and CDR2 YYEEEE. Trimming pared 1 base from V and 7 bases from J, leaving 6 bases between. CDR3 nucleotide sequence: TGTGCCAGCAGCTTGCTTGCCCAGCCCCAGCATTTT. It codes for CASSLLAQPQHF.

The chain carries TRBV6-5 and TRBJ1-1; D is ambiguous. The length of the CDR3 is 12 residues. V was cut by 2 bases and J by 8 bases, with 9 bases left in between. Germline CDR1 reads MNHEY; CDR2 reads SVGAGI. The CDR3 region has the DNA TGTGCCAGCAGTTACGAAGGCAGAGAAGCTTTCTTT. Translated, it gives CASSYEGREAFF.

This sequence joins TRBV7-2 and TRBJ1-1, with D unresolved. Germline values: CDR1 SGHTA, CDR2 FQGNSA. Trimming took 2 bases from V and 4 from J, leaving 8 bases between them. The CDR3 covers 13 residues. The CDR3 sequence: CASSLWRLTEAFF. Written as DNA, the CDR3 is TGTGCCAGCAGCTTATGGCGACTCACTGAAGCTTTCTTT.

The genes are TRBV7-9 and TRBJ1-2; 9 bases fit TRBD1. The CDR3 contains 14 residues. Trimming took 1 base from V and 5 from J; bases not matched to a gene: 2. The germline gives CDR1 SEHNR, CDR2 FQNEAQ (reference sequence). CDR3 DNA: TGTGCCAGCAGCTTAGAAGGGACAGGGTATGGCTACACCTTC. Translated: CASSLEGTGYGYTF.

The chain's CDR3 is CATSDAGAYGYTF. For the CDR3, the DNA is TGTGCCACCAGTGATGCCGGGGCCTATGGCTACACCTTC. The rearrangement uses TRBV24-1 and TRBJ1-2, with D possibly being TRBD1 (5 bases). CDR3 length equals 13 residues. V was trimmed by 3 bases and J by 4 bases, leaving 8 bases between them. Germline V gives CDR1 KGHDR, CDR2 SFDVKD.

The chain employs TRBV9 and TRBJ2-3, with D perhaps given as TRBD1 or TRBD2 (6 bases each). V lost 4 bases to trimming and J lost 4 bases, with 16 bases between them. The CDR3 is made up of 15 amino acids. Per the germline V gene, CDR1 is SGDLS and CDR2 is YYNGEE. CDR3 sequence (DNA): TGTGCCAGCAGCTGGGGGGCGGGGTCGGCAGATACGCAGTATTTT. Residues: CASSWGAGSADTQYF.

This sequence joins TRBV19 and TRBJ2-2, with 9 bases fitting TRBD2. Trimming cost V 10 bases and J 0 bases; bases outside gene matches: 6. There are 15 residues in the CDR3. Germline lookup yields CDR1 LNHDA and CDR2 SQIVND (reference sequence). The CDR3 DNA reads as TGTGCCACTAGGGCTAGCGGGACGAACACCGGGGAGCTGTTTTTT. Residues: CATRASGTNTGELFF.

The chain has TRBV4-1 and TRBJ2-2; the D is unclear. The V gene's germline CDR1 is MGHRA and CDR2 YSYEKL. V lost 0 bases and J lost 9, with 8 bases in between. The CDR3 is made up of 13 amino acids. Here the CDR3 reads CASSQEGGRELFF. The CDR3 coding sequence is TGCGCCAGCAGCCAAGAAGGTGGCCGGGAGCTGTTTTTT.

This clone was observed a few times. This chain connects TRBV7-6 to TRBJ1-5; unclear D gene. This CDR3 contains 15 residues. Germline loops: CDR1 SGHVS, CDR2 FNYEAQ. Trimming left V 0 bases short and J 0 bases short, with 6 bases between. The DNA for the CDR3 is TGTGCCAGCAGCTTAGCGTACAGTAGCAATCAGCCCCAGCATTTT. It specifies CASSLAYSSNQPQHF.

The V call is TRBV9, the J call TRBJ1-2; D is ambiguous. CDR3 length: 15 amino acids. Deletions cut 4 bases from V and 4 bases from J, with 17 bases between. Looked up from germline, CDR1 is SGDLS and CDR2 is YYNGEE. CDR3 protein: CASSPDGGVGYGYTF. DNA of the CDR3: TGTGCCAGCAGCCCCGACGGTGGGGTCGGCTATGGCTACACCTTC. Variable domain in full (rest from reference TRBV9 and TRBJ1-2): DSGVTQTPKHLITATGQRVTLRCSPRSGDLSVYWYQQSLDQGLQFLIQYYNGEERAKGNILERFSAQQFPDLHSELNLSSLELGDSALYFCASSPDGGVGYGYTFGSGTRLTVV.

The CDR3, as DNA: TGTGCCATCAGTGAGCTGGGGGGCCGGGGAGATACGCAGTATTTT. Its protein product is CAISELGGRGDTQYF. The chain is built from TRBV10-3 and TRBJ2-3; D may correspond to TRBD1 or TRBD2 (6 bases each). V lost 2 bases and J lost 5, with 14 bases in between. The V gene's germline CDR1 is ENHRY and CDR2 SYGVKD. The CDR3 is 15 amino acids.

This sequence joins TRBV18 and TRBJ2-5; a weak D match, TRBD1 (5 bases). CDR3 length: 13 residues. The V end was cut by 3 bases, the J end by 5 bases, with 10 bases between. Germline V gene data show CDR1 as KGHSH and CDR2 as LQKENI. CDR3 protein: CASSPRPGETQYF. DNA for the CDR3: TGTGCCAGCTCACCTCGCCCAGGGGAGACCCAGTACTTC.

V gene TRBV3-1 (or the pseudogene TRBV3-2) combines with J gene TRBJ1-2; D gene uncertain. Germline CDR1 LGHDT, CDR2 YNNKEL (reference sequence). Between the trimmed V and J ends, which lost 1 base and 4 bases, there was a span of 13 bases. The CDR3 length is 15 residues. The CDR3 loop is CASSQGVGRAYGYTF. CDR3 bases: TGTGCCAGCAGCCAAGGGGTCGGACGGGCCTATGGCTACACCTTC.

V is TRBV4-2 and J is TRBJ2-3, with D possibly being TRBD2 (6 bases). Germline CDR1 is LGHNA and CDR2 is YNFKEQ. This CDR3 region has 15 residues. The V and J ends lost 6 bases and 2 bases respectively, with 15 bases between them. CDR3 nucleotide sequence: TGTGCCAGCAGTGCCGGGCCTAGCGACACAGATACGCAGTATTTT. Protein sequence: CASSAGPSDTDTQYF.

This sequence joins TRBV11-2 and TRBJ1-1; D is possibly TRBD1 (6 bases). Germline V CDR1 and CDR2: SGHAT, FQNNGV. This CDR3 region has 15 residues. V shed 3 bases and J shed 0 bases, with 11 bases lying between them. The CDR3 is CASSFPGGMNTEAFF. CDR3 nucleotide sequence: TGTGCCAGCAGCTTCCCGGGGGGCATGAACACTGAAGCTTTCTTT.

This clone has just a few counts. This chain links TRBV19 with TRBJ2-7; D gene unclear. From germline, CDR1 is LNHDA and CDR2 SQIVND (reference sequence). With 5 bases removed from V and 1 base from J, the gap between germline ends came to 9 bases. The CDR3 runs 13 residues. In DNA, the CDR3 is TGTGCCAGTAGTCCAAGGCGTTCCTACGAGCAGTACTTC. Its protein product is CASSPRRSYEQYF.

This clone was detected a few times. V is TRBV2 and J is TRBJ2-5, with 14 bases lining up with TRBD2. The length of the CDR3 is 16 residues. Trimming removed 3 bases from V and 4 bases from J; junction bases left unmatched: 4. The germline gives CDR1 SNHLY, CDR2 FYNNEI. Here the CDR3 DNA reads TGTGCCAGCAGTGACGGACTAGCGGGAGGATCAGAGACCCAGTACTTC. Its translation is CASSDGLAGGSETQYF.

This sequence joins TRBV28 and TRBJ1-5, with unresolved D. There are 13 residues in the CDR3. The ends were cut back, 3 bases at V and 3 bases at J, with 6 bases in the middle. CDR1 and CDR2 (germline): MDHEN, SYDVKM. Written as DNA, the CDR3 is TGTGCCAGCAGTTTGAATGTCAATCAGCCCCAGCATTTT. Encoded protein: CASSLNVNQPQHF.

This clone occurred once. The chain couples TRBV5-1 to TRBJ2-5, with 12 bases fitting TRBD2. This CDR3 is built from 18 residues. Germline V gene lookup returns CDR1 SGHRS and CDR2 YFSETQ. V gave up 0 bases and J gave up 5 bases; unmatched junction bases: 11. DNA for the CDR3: TGCGCCAGCAGCTTGGGATTTGCTAGCGGGGGGGCCGGGGAGACCCAGTACTTC. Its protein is CASSLGFASGGAGETQYF.

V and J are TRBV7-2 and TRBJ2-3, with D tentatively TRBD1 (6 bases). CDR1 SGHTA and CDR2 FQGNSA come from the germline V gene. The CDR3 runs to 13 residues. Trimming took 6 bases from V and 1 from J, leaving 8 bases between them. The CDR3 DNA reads TGTGCCAGCAGAAAGGGGGGCACAGATACGCAGTATTTT. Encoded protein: CASRKGGTDTQYF.

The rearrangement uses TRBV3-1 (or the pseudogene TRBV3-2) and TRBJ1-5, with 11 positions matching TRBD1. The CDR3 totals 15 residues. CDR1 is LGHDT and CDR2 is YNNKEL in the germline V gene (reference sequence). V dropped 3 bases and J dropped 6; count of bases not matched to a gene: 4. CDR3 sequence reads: CASSQGQGVAQPQHF. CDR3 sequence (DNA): TGTGCCAGCAGCCAGGGACAGGGGGTTGCTCAGCCCCAGCATTTT.

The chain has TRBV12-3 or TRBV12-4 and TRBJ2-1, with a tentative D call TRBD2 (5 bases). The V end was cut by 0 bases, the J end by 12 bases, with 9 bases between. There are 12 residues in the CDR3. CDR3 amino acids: CASSLAGVGQFF. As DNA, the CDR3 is TGTGCCAGCAGTTTAGCCGGGGTTGGGCAGTTCTTC.

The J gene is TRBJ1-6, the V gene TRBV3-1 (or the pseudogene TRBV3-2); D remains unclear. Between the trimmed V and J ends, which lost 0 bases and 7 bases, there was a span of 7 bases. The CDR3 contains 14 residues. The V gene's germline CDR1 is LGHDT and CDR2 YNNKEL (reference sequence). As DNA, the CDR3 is TGTGCCAGCAGCCAAGATCTTAAGAATTCACCCCTCCACTTT. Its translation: CASSQDLKNSPLHF.